These 11 T cell receptor beta chains were sequenced from one sample in a study of molecular identifiers for immune sequencing clone quantification. From the PCR reads, TCRdb called clonotypes with MiXCR, one entry per CDR3 protein. The sample lists about 86,000 distinct CDR3 sequences, 20% to 25% occurring once. Sequencing was carried out using naive CD8+ T cells from blood, with Jurkat cell RNA spiked in. As to subset: FACS-sorted CD8+CD4-CCR7+CD45RA+ naive T cells. Receptor source: a human donor in good health. Some libraries in this study had Jurkat cell RNA spiked in.

This clonotype was seen ten or more times. The rearrangement joins TRBV12-3 or TRBV12-4 to TRBJ2-3; D perhaps matches TRBD2 (6 bases). This CDR3 spans 14 amino acids. Trimming took off 7 bases at V and 2 bases at J, with 13 bases between the two ends. CDR3 amino acids: CASTGGTYTDTQYF. For the CDR3, the DNA is TGTGCCAGCACCGGCGGGACTTACACAGATACGCAGTATTTT.

This clonotype was seen repeatedly, ten times or more. The rearrangement links TRBV28 to TRBJ2-2; unclear D gene. V was cut by 7 bases and J by 4 bases, with 10 bases left in between. Germline V gene lookup returns CDR1 MDHEN and CDR2 SYDVKM. The CDR3 is 13 amino acids. The CDR3 protein is CASTRGSTGELFF. CDR3 coding DNA: TGTGCCAGCACCCGAGGTAGCACCGGGGAGCTGTTTTTT.

Concerning this clonotype: One junction end does not reproduce the germline sequence, and a read error may be involved. The chain employs TRBV13 and TRBJ2-7; 11 nucleotides line up with TRBD1. This CDR3 contains 14 residues. Germline lookup yields CDR1 PRHDT and CDR2 FYEKMQ (reference sequence). The CDR3 sequence is CASSPGQGGYEQHF. The CDR3 DNA reads as TGTGCCAGCAGCCCGGGACAGGGGGGCTACGAGCAGCACTTC. Full variable domain (missing parts from reference TRBV13 and TRBJ2-7): AAGVIQSPRHLIKEKRETATLKCYPIPRHDTVYWYQQGPGQDPQFLISFYEKMQSDKGSIPDRFSAQQFSDYHSELNMSSLELGDSALYFCASSPGQGGYEQHFGPGTRLTVT.

The chain carries TRBV4-3 and TRBJ2-7; D is possibly TRBD1 (6 bases). The germline V gene has CDR1 LGHNA and CDR2 YSLEER. Between the trimmed V and J ends, which lost 0 bases and 2 bases, there was a span of 11 bases. The CDR3 runs 15 residues. Here the CDR3 DNA reads TGCGCCAGCAGCCAAGATAGGACAGCAGCCTACGAGCAGTACTTC. Translation gives CASSQDRTAAYEQYF.

In regard to this clonotype: It may be a read error: a sequence one base away is much more abundant. V and J are TRBV7-9 and TRBJ1-4; D uncertain. This CDR3 comprises 14 residues. Trimming removed 11 bases from V and 3 bases from J, with 16 bases in between. Per the germline V gene, CDR1 is SEHNR and CDR2 is FQNEAQ (reference sequence). This CDR3 is CAPTPYASNEKLFF. As DNA, the CDR3 is TGTGCCCCAACCCCTTATGCATCTAATGAAAAACTGTTTTTT.

In its sample, this clonotype was seen a few times. Given a much more abundant clone one base away, this may be a read error. The CDR3 nucleotides read TGTGCCAGCAGCTTAACTGAAAGCACAGATGCGCAGTATTTT. Translation gives CASSLTESTDAQYF. The rearrangement uses TRBV7-9 and TRBJ2-3, with no clear D. CDR1 SEHNR and CDR2 FQNEAQ come from the germline V gene (reference sequence). This CDR3 has 14 amino acids.

J is TRBJ2-3 and V is TRBV10-2; D uncertain. Germline assignment: CDR1 WSHSY and CDR2 SAAADI. There are 14 residues in the CDR3. V lost 4 bases, J lost 4 bases, and 12 bases lay in between. The CDR3 DNA sequence: TGCGCCAGCAGTGTTGGGTTGGGCCCAGATACGCAGTATTTT. Translation gives CASSVGLGPDTQYF.

Notes on this clonotype: One base away lies a much larger clone, so this may be a sequencing read error. The J gene is TRBJ2-3, the V gene TRBV28; 8 nucleotides agree with TRBD2. There are 15 residues in the CDR3. The germline gives CDR1 MDHEN, CDR2 SYDVKM. V trimming: 10 bases; J trimming: 1 base; junction bases outside the gene matches: 10. The CDR3 reads CANTMTREGTDTQYF. CDR3 sequence (DNA): TGTGCCAACACCATGACGCGGGAGGGCACAGATACGCAGTATTTT.

This clonotype has more than one count but fewer than ten. The chain combines TRBV7-6 with TRBJ2-3, with 12 bases aligning to TRBD2. The V gene's germline CDR1 is SGHVS and CDR2 FNYEAQ. The CDR3 sequence is 17 residues long. Trimming took 0 bases from V and 3 from J; bases not matched to a gene: 4. The CDR3 DNA reads as TGTGCCAGCAGCTTAGCGGCTAGCGGGGGGGCTACAGATACGCAGTATTTT. This translates into CASSLAASGGATDTQYF. The complete variable domain, with remaining parts taken from reference TRBV7-6 and TRBJ2-3, reads GAGVSQSPRYKVTKRGQDVALRCDPISGHVSLYWYRQALGQGPEFLTYFNYEAQQDKSGLPNDRFSAERPEGSISTLTIQRTEQRDSAMYRCASSLAASGGATDTQYFGPGTRLTVL.

This clonotype was seen a few times. The J gene is TRBJ2-2, the V gene TRBV27, with TRBD2 matching 12 bases. Germline V gene sequence: CDR1 MNHEY, CDR2 SMNVEV (reference sequence). CDR3 length: 16 amino acids. Trimming took 5 bases from V and 4 from J; bases not matched to a gene: 5. CDR3 sequence: CASSVTSGSGTGELFF. The CDR3 DNA follows: TGTGCCAGCAGTGTGACTAGCGGGAGTGGCACCGGGGAGCTGTTTTTT.

The sample holds many counts of this clonotype. Here the CDR3 DNA reads TGCAGCGTTGAAGGTATCAGGGACCCCAGCGGCAATGAGCAGTTCTTC. Protein: CSVEGIRDPSGNEQFF. The rearrangement links TRBV29-1 to TRBJ2-1; D is tentatively TRBD1 or TRBD2 (5 bases each). V lost 1 base, J lost 6 bases, and 19 bases lay in between. The length of the CDR3 is 16 residues. Germline V gives CDR1 SQVTM, CDR2 ANQGSEA.